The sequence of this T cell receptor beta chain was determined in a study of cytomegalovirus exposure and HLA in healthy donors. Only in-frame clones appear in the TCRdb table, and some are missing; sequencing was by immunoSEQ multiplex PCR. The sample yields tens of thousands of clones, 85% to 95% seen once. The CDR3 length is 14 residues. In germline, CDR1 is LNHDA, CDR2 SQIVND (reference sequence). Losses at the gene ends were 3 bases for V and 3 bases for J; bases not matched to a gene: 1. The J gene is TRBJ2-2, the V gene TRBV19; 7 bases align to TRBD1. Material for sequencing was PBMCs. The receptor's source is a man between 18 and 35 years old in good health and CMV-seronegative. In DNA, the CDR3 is TGTGCCAGTAGTATCCAGGGGGACACCGGGGAGCTGTTTTTT. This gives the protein CASSIQGDTGELFF.